A single sample is the source of the 20 T cell receptor beta chains below, sequenced in a study of beta chain features in type 1 diabetes. Isolated RNA was reverse transcribed in full, so expressed TCRB transcripts were sequenced. The repertoire was sequenced with immunoSEQ multiplex PCR; TCRdb's copy has only in-frame clones and lacks some. The sample includes 900,000 or so clones, around a sixth of them seen just once. The sample was naive CD4+ T cells from blood. Receptor source: a young woman in good health.

J is TRBJ2-3 and V is TRBV10-3; TRBD2 aligns across 7 bases. This CDR3 comprises 13 residues. The germline V gene has CDR1 ENHRY and CDR2 SYGVKD. V lost 4 bases and J lost 6; bases outside the gene matches: 4. The DNA for the CDR3 is TGTGCCATCAGTGGGACACTAGCGGATACGCAGTATTTT. It yields the protein CAISGTLADTQYF.

This chain joins TRBV4-3 and TRBJ2-3; 10 bases are a match to TRBD2. The CDR3 loop spans 14 amino acids. CDR1 and CDR2 (germline): LGHNA, YSLEER. The V segment lost 2 bases and the J segment 14 bases; nucleotides outside the gene matches: 10. This CDR3 is CASSQSLAGVGPYF. CDR3 sequence (DNA): TGCGCCAGCAGCCAATCTCTAGCGGGAGTAGGCCCGTATTTT.

This clone was seen more than once but under ten times. The chain joins TRBV5-1 to TRBJ2-5; possible D gene TRBD2, 6 bases. The V end lost 7 bases, the J end lost 4 bases, and 23 bases lay between the germline ends. This CDR3 is 16 amino acids long. Germline V CDR1 and CDR2: SGHRS, YFSETQ. The CDR3 sequence is CASGGPPGSVGETQYF. CDR3 nucleotide sequence: TGCGCCAGCGGAGGGCCCCCAGGGAGCGTCGGAGAGACCCAGTACTTC.

This clone was counted between two and nine times. The junction differs from germline at one of its ends, possibly a read error. This chain uses TRBV6-5 with TRBJ2-7; no clear D gene. The germline CDR1 and CDR2 sequences are MNHEY and SVGAGI. The CDR3 extends over 8 amino acids. Written as DNA, the CDR3 is TGTGCCAGCACCGCGGTCTGCTTC. It encodes CASTAVCF.

Remarks on this clone: The sample contains more than one DNA sequence encoding this CDR3. The rearrangement links TRBV4-2 to TRBJ1-5; D unresolved. CDR1 and CDR2 from the germline V gene are LGHNA and YNFKEQ. The CDR3 is 12 amino acids. Trimming stripped 1 base from V and 4 bases from J, with 2 bases between. The CDR3 DNA sequence: TGTGCCAGCAGCCAAGCTAATCAGCCCCAGCATTTT. Protein sequence: CASSQANQPQHF.

The CDR3, as DNA: TGCGCCAGCAGCACCGGGACAGGGGCCTACAATGAGCAGTTCTTC. Translated: CASSTGTGAYNEQFF. The chain combines TRBV5-1 with TRBJ2-1; 10 positions agree with TRBD1. J lost 2 bases, V lost 4 bases, and 3 bases had no gene match. Per germline, CDR1 SGHRS and CDR2 YFSETQ. The CDR3 covers 15 residues. Together with reference TRBV5-1 and TRBJ2-1, the CDR3 gives the full variable domain: KAGVTQTPRYLIKTRGQQVTLSCSPISGHRSVSWYQQTPGQGLQFLFEYFSETQRNKGNFPGRFSGRQFSNSRSEMNVSTLELGDSALYLCASSTGTGAYNEQFFGPGTRLTVL.

This clone was seen only a few times. The V gene is TRBV6-9, the J gene TRBJ2-1; D might be TRBD2 (5 bases). The germline V gene encodes CDR1 MNHGY and CDR2 SVAAGI. V gave up 7 bases and J gave up 8 bases, with 15 bases separating them. There are 13 residues in the CDR3. In DNA, the CDR3 is TGTGCCAGCATCGAGGCGCGGGTCTATGAGCAGTTCTTC. It codes for CASIEARVYEQFF.

This clone was seen a few times. The DNA for the CDR3 is TGTGCCAGCTCACCCCAATCATCGGGACAGGGGATTTACGAGCAGTACTTC. It codes for CASSPQSSGQGIYEQYF. The gene calls are TRBV18 and TRBJ2-7; 10 nucleotides align to TRBD1. The trim removed 3 bases at V and 4 bases at J, leaving 12 bases unmatched. This CDR3 comprises 17 residues. Germline V gene lookup returns CDR1 KGHSH and CDR2 LQKENI.

The CDR3: CASSLGSQRRLAGATDTQYF. In DNA form, the CDR3 reads TGTGCCAGCAGCTTAGGCTCACAGAGGAGACTAGCGGGGGCCACAGATACGCAGTATTTT. The V call is TRBV7-8, the J call TRBJ2-3, with 12 bases matching TRBD2. The CDR3 runs 20 residues. Per germline, CDR1 SGHVS and CDR2 FQNEAQ. V lost 1 base, J lost 2 bases, and 13 bases stayed unmatched.

V usage is TRBV5-1 and J usage is TRBJ2-5; 11 bases are a match to TRBD2. The length of the CDR3 is 16 residues. Germline assignment: CDR1 SGHRS and CDR2 YFSETQ. Trimming cost V 4 bases and J 0 bases; bases outside gene matches: 5. CDR3 loop: CASSQTSGIHQETQYF. In DNA, the CDR3 is TGCGCCAGCAGCCAGACTAGCGGGATTCACCAAGAGACCCAGTACTTC.

This clone came up a few times. The CDR3 coding sequence is TGTGCCAGCAGCGGAGGGCCTAGGGAGACCCAGTACTTC. Translation gives CASSGGPRETQYF. The V and J genes are TRBV9 and TRBJ2-5, with a tentative D call TRBD2 (5 bases). The V and J ends lost 3 bases and 5 bases respectively, with 11 bases between them. Looked up from germline, CDR1 is SGDLS and CDR2 is YYNGEE. The CDR3 covers 13 residues.

The V call is TRBV6-4, the J call TRBJ2-3; TRBD1 is a possible D gene (6 bases). CDR3 size: 13 residues. V dropped 6 bases and J dropped 6 bases, with 13 bases sitting between them. Germline CDR1 reads MRHNA; CDR2 reads SNTAGT. The CDR3 reads CASSSTGSDTQYF. The DNA for the CDR3 is TGTGCCAGCAGCTCAACAGGGTCCGATACGCAGTATTTT.

The chain joins TRBV29-1 to TRBJ1-4; D is possibly TRBD1 (5 bases). This CDR3 spans 12 amino acids. The germline V and J ends were trimmed by 4 bases and 8 bases, with 11 bases remaining between them. Germline lookup yields CDR1 SQVTM and CDR2 ANQGSEA. CDR3 nucleotides: TGCAGCGTTGCAAGTGGGGACGAAAAACTGTTTTTT. Encoded protein: CSVASGDEKLFF. Full variable domain (remainder filled in from reference TRBV29-1 and TRBJ1-4): SAVISQKPSRDICQRGTSLTIQCQVDSQVTMMFWYRQQPGQSLTLIATANQGSEATYESGFVIDKFPISRPNLTFSTLTVSNMSPEDSSIYLCSVASGDEKLFFGSGTQLSVL.

The chain carries TRBV18 and TRBJ2-5; D might be TRBD1 (6 bases). This CDR3 has 13 residues. Trimming cost V 6 bases and J 5 bases, with 13 bases left between them. Germline-derived CDR1 and CDR2 are KGHSH and LQKENI. CDR3 bases: TGTGCCAGCTCGCCGCAGGGGTCGGAGACCCAGTACTTC. Its translation is CASSPQGSETQYF.

This clone was counted only a few times. V gene TRBV21-1 combines with J gene TRBJ2-2; the table assigns TRBD1, which was not confirmed against the DNA. TRBV21-1 is a documented pseudogene. The CDR3 has 17 residues. For the CDR3, the DNA is TGTGCCAGCAGCACCGCCGGGACAGGGGGCAAAACCGGGGAGCTGTTTTTT. Its translation is CASSTAGTGGKTGELFF.

In its sample, this clone was seen a few times. This chain joins TRBV6-1 and TRBJ1-3; no definite D call. V gave up 1 base and J gave up 0 bases, with 10 bases separating them. This CDR3 contains 16 residues. Germline assignment: CDR1 MNHNS and CDR2 SASEGT. This chain's CDR3 is CASSEVWGYSGNTIYF. The CDR3 DNA follows: TGTGCCAGCAGTGAAGTGTGGGGATACTCTGGAAACACCATATATTTT.

This clone was recorded a few times. The chain combines TRBV9 with TRBJ2-7; 8 bases line up with TRBD2. Germline-derived CDR1 and CDR2 are SGDLS and YYNGEE. This CDR3 region has 16 residues. V lost 3 bases to trimming and J lost 1 base; unmatched junction nucleotides: 9. CDR3 bases: TGTGCCAGCAGCGCAGCCGGGACTAGAGGGTCCTACGAGCAGTACTTC. Protein sequence: CASSAAGTRGSYEQYF.

V gene TRBV5-1 combines with J gene TRBJ1-1, with 8 bases matching TRBD1. This CDR3 spans 16 amino acids. The germline V gene has CDR1 SGHRS and CDR2 YFSETQ. V gave up 4 bases and J gave up 1 base; unmatched junction bases: 9. CDR3 nucleotides: TGCGCCAGCAGCCGGAGGGGACAGGCTCGGAACACTGAAGCTTTCTTT. Translating gives CASSRRGQARNTEAFF.

V gene TRBV4-3 combines with J gene TRBJ1-4; possible D gene TRBD1, 5 bases. V shed 2 bases and J shed 7 bases, with 14 bases lying between them. Germline CDR1 and CDR2: LGHNA and YSLEER. The CDR3 runs to 15 residues. CDR3 sequence (DNA): TGCGCCAGCAGCCAACCGGGACGGACTCCTGAAAAACTGTTTTTT. It codes for CASSQPGRTPEKLFF.

CDR3: CAISEVRDRSYEQYF. Here the CDR3 DNA reads TGTGCCATCAGTGAGGTACGGGACAGGTCCTACGAGCAGTACTTC. J is TRBJ2-7 and V is TRBV10-3; 8 bases are a match to TRBD1. Germline trimming cut 2 bases from V and 1 base from J; bases unmatched to any gene: 4. CDR1 and CDR2 (germline): ENHRY, SYGVKD. The CDR3 extends over 15 amino acids.